The 31 T cell receptor beta chains below were found in one sample sequenced in a study of blood T cell repertoires in COVID-19. Clones were sequenced by immunoSEQ multiplex PCR, and TCRdb holds only the in-frame ones, with some missing. The sample shows 250,000 to 300,000 clones, under 95% of them seen only once. The sequencing input was PBMCs or T cells enriched from blood (not recorded which). The receptors shown here come from a woman between 40 and 55 years old with acute COVID-19.

This clone is a singleton in its sample. V and J are TRBV5-1 and TRBJ1-4; no definite D call. The CDR3 runs 12 residues. CDR1 is SGHRS, CDR2 YFSETQ, per germline. V shed 4 bases and J shed 2 bases, with 3 bases lying between them. The CDR3 loop reads CASSRTNEKLFF. In DNA, the CDR3 is TGCGCCAGCAGCCGTACTAATGAAAAACTGTTTTTT.

This chain joins TRBV5-6 and TRBJ1-2; D perhaps matches TRBD1 (5 bases). V was shortened by 4 bases and J by 4 bases, with 14 bases between the two germline ends. Germline CDR1 is SGHDT and CDR2 is YYEEEE. This CDR3 comprises 14 residues. CDR3 coding DNA: TGTGCCAGCAGCCTAGGGGCTGAGATCTATGGCTACACCTTC. It translates to CASSLGAEIYGYTF.

This chain links TRBV3-1 (or the pseudogene TRBV3-2) with TRBJ2-1, with 10 bases lining up with TRBD1. The CDR3 has 15 amino acids. Germline trimming cut 1 base from V and 7 bases from J; bases unmatched to any gene: 4. From germline, CDR1 is LGHDT and CDR2 YNNKEL (reference sequence). The CDR3 loop is CASSQVGDRGNEQFF. CDR3 nucleotide sequence: TGTGCCAGCAGCCAAGTTGGGGACAGGGGTAATGAGCAGTTCTTC.

This chain joins TRBV6-1 and TRBJ1-2, with 11 bases matching TRBD1. The germline CDR1 and CDR2 sequences are MNHNS and SASEGT. Trimming cost V 3 bases and J 4 bases; bases outside gene matches: 4. The CDR3 contains 15 residues. CDR3 nucleotide sequence: TGTGCCAGCAGTGACCCGGGACAGGGGGGCTATGGCTACACCTTC. This sequence encodes CASSDPGQGGYGYTF.

The J gene is TRBJ2-3, the V gene TRBV7-9; tentatively, D is TRBD2 (5 bases). The CDR3 extends over 15 amino acids. Germline V gene data show CDR1 as SEHNR and CDR2 as FQNEAQ (reference sequence). V lost 0 bases, J lost 8 bases, and 15 bases lay in between. In DNA form, the CDR3 reads TGTGCCAGCAGCTTAGCTCGCGGTAGCGAGGGTACGCAGTATTTT. As protein: CASSLARGSEGTQYF.

The chain combines TRBV24-1 with TRBJ2-7; TRBD2 matches 7 bases. V dropped 5 bases and J dropped 7; count of bases not matched to a gene: 7. The CDR3 totals 13 residues. CDR1 and CDR2 (germline): KGHDR, SFDVKD. As DNA, the CDR3 is TGTGCCACCAGTGCCACCCTGCGGGGGGAGCAGTACTTC. As protein: CATSATLRGEQYF.

The V gene is TRBV12-3 or TRBV12-4, the J gene TRBJ1-1; D ambiguous. CDR3 length: 13 amino acids. V dropped 1 base and J dropped 0 bases, with 3 bases sitting between them. CDR3 in amino acids: CASSLVVNTEAFF. CDR3 bases: TGTGCCAGCAGTTTAGTAGTGAACACTGAAGCTTTCTTT.

The rearrangement links TRBV28 to TRBJ1-2; 9 nucleotides match TRBD1. The germline V gene encodes CDR1 MDHEN and CDR2 SYDVKM. V lost 3 bases to trimming and J lost 4 bases; unmatched junction nucleotides: 6. The CDR3 covers 15 residues. The CDR3 loop is CASSFRTGAGYGYTF. As DNA, the CDR3 is TGTGCCAGCAGTTTCCGGACAGGGGCAGGCTATGGCTACACCTTC.

CDR3 nucleotides: TGTGCCAGCAGCTTTCGACAGGGAACCTACAATGAGCAGTTCTTC. Translated, it gives CASSFRQGTYNEQFF. This chain joins TRBV9 and TRBJ2-1; 7 nucleotides match TRBD1. Unmatched junction bases numbered 6, after V lost 4 bases and J lost 2 bases. In germline, CDR1 is SGDLS, CDR2 YYNGEE. The CDR3 contains 15 residues.

The chain joins TRBV24-1 to TRBJ2-3, with 8 bases matching TRBD1. Per the germline V gene, CDR1 is KGHDR and CDR2 is SFDVKD. The CDR3 is 16 residues long. V shed 3 bases and J 2 bases; nucleotides not matched to a gene: 6. The CDR3 loop is CATSDHGQGNTDTQYF. CDR3 nucleotide sequence: TGTGCCACCAGTGATCACGGACAGGGCAACACAGATACGCAGTATTTT.

The chain uses TRBV2 and TRBJ1-1; TRBD1 matches 9 bases. Per the germline V gene, CDR1 is SNHLY and CDR2 is FYNNEI. V was pared by 6 bases and J by 5 bases, with 4 bases of the junction left unmatched. This CDR3 has 13 amino acids. CDR3 protein: CASRQGAGTEAFF. CDR3 in DNA: TGTGCCAGCAGACAGGGGGCGGGGACTGAAGCTTTCTTT. The variable domain in full, completed from reference TRBV2 and TRBJ1-1, reads EPEVTQTPSHQVTQMGQEVILRCVPISNHLYFYWYRQILGQKVEFLVSFYNNEISEKSEIFDDQFSVERPDGSNFTLKIRSTKLEDSAMYFCASRQGAGTEAFFGQGTRLTVV.

This clone was seen a handful of times. V and J are TRBV12-5 and TRBJ1-1; 8 nucleotides align to TRBD1. There are 17 residues in the CDR3. With V trimmed by 0 bases and J by 0 bases, 6 bases remained unmatched. Germline V lookup: CDR1 LGHNT, CDR2 FRNRAP. The CDR3 DNA sequence: TGTGCTAGTGGTTTGGTCCTTGGGGGACAGGTGAACACTGAAGCTTTCTTT. This codes for CASGLVLGGQVNTEAFF.

The chain is built from TRBV7-3 and TRBJ2-2; D is possibly TRBD1 (6 bases). This CDR3 comprises 15 residues. The ends were cut back, 5 bases at V and 5 bases at J, with 15 bases in the middle. Germline V CDR1 and CDR2: SGHTA, FQGTGA. CDR3 DNA sequence: TGTGCCAGCAGCCCGACCGCCCAGGGGACCGGGGAGCTGTTTTTT. Its protein product is CASSPTAQGTGELFF.

This clone was seen just once. The V gene is TRBV7-2, the J gene TRBJ1-6, with TRBD1 as a possible D gene (6 bases). The V gene's germline CDR1 is SGHTA and CDR2 FQGNSA. V dropped 3 bases and J dropped 7 bases, with 10 bases sitting between them. This CDR3 has 14 residues. The CDR3 loop reads CASSFQGQNSPLHF. The CDR3 region has the DNA TGTGCCAGCAGCTTTCAGGGGCAGAATTCACCCCTCCACTTT.

The chain couples TRBV5-5 to TRBJ2-7; 7 bases are a match to TRBD1. J was trimmed by 6 bases and V by 0 bases; bases with no gene match: 3. The V gene's germline CDR1 is SGHKS and CDR2 YYEKEE (reference sequence). This CDR3 has 13 residues. This CDR3 reads CASSLEGAGEQYF. As DNA, the CDR3 is TGTGCCAGCAGCTTGGAGGGGGCGGGCGAGCAGTACTTC.

The chain combines TRBV6-1 with TRBJ2-3; 8 bases are shared with TRBD2. Per the germline V gene, CDR1 is MNHNS and CDR2 is SASEGT. Germline trimming cut 2 bases from V and 0 bases from J; bases unmatched to any gene: 10. CDR3 length: 18 amino acids. CDR3 region: CASSEPFGVAGSTDTQYF. The CDR3 DNA reads as TGTGCCAGCAGTGAACCGTTTGGTGTAGCGGGGAGCACAGATACGCAGTATTTT.

The genes are TRBV19 and TRBJ1-4; 8 positions agree with TRBD1. Germline V CDR1 and CDR2: LNHDA, SQIVND (reference sequence). The CDR3 is 14 amino acids. The trim removed 6 bases at V and 8 bases at J, leaving 8 bases unmatched. Here the CDR3 reads CASSDGTGWEKLFF. DNA for the CDR3: TGTGCCAGTAGCGATGGGACAGGCTGGGAAAAACTGTTTTTT.

The chain uses TRBV4-2 and TRBJ1-1; D gene unclear. Germline CDR1 reads LGHNA; CDR2 reads YNFKEQ. Trimming pared 4 bases from V and 1 base from J, leaving 10 bases between. CDR3 length: 14 residues. CDR3 DNA sequence: TGTGCCAGCAGCCTCCTAGGTACGAACACTGAAGCTTTCTTT. Its translation: CASSLLGTNTEAFF.

The chain uses TRBV7-3 and TRBJ2-7, with a possible D match to TRBD2 (6 bases). Germline V gene lookup returns CDR1 SGHTA and CDR2 FQGTGA. The V and J ends lost 1 base and 6 bases respectively, with 19 bases between them. The CDR3 is made up of 16 amino acids. The DNA for the CDR3 is TGTGCCAGCAGCTTAAGAGGGCGGGGCGGAAAAACCGAGCAGTACTTC. Its translation is CASSLRGRGGKTEQYF.

V usage is TRBV7-2 and J usage is TRBJ2-5; 9 positions agree with TRBD2. The CDR3 sequence is 16 residues long. Germline V CDR1 and CDR2: SGHTA, FQGNSA. With 1 base clipped from V and 1 base from J, the junction kept 4 bases outside the gene matches. The CDR3 loop is CASSLVSGGPQETQYF. The CDR3 nucleotides read TGTGCCAGCAGCTTAGTGAGCGGGGGGCCCCAAGAGACCCAGTACTTC.

This chain links TRBV2 with TRBJ2-2; TRBD2 matches 10 bases. The germline gives CDR1 SNHLY, CDR2 FYNNEI. The V gene end was trimmed by 8 bases and the J gene end by 3 bases; junction bases not matched to a gene: 3. This CDR3 is built from 14 residues. The CDR3 nucleotides are TGTGCCAGCGGACTAGCGGTGGACACCGGGGAGCTGTTTTTT. Encoded protein: CASGLAVDTGELFF.

This chain joins TRBV3-1 (or the pseudogene TRBV3-2) and TRBJ2-4; D is uncertain. The germline V and J ends were trimmed by 5 bases and 4 bases, with 9 bases remaining between them. This CDR3 contains 13 residues. Germline loops: CDR1 LGHDT, CDR2 YNNKEL (reference sequence). CDR3 loop: CASSSDWKNIQYF. DNA of the CDR3: TGTGCCAGCAGCTCTGACTGGAAAAACATTCAGTACTTC.

The genes are TRBV5-4 and TRBJ2-5, with a tentative D call TRBD1 (6 bases). Germline loops: CDR1 SGHNT, CDR2 YYREEE (reference sequence). V lost 6 bases, J lost 4 bases, and 16 bases lay in between. CDR3 length: 14 residues. In DNA form, the CDR3 reads TGTGCCAGCACTCTAAGGGGGTTCGGAGAGACCCAGTACTTC. It is translated as CASTLRGFGETQYF.

The CDR3 sequence is CASSLVRQYQISNQPQHF. CDR3 sequence (DNA): TGCGCCAGCAGCTTAGTGCGACAGTATCAAATTAGCAATCAGCCCCAGCATTTT. This rearrangement joins TRBV5-1 to TRBJ1-5, with D perhaps TRBD1 (5 bases). This CDR3 contains 18 residues. Trimming took off 2 bases at V and 0 bases at J, with 18 bases between the two ends. Germline assignment: CDR1 SGHRS and CDR2 YFSETQ.

The V and J genes are TRBV24-1 and TRBJ1-5, with D possibly being TRBD1 (5 bases). Germline V gives CDR1 KGHDR, CDR2 SFDVKD. There are 13 residues in the CDR3. The V gene lost 4 bases and the J gene lost 6 bases, with 9 bases spanning the gap. In DNA, the CDR3 is TGTGCCACCAGTGAGGCGGGGGTTCAGCCCCAGCATTTT. Encoded protein: CATSEAGVQPQHF.

The chain uses TRBV7-9 and TRBJ1-2; D unresolved. CDR1 is SEHNR and CDR2 is FQNEAQ in the germline V gene (reference sequence). V lost 1 base, J lost 0 bases, and 6 bases lay in between. The CDR3 spans 14 residues. DNA for the CDR3: TGTGCCAGCAGCTTAGAGTCAGCTAACTATGGCTACACCTTC. Its protein product is CASSLESANYGYTF.

The chain employs TRBV12-3 or TRBV12-4 and TRBJ1-1; a possible D gene is TRBD1 (6 bases). The CDR3 runs to 13 residues. The germline V and J ends were trimmed by 4 bases and 6 bases, with 12 bases remaining between them. The CDR3 spells CASSSTGLPEAFF. In DNA form, the CDR3 reads TGTGCCAGCAGTTCCACAGGGCTCCCTGAAGCTTTCTTT.

The J gene is TRBJ1-2, the V gene TRBV28; unclear D gene. Per the germline V gene, CDR1 is MDHEN and CDR2 is SYDVKM. V was clipped by 7 bases and J by 1 base, with 13 bases between them. This CDR3 region has 14 residues. This CDR3 reads CASKSVRGNYGYTF. CDR3 coding DNA: TGTGCCAGCAAGTCGGTCCGGGGTAACTATGGCTACACCTTC.

This clone appeared a few times. This chain connects TRBV7-9 to TRBJ1-4; possible D gene TRBD1, 5 bases. Germline V gene sequence: CDR1 SEHNR, CDR2 FQNEAQ (reference sequence). Deletions cut 3 bases from V and 3 bases from J, with 8 bases between. This CDR3 has 14 residues. The CDR3 loop reads CASSFWGPNEKLFF. The CDR3 DNA reads as TGTGCCAGCAGCTTTTGGGGCCCTAATGAAAAACTGTTTTTT.

The CDR3 region has the DNA TGTGCCAGCAGTTACGACAGGCACTCTGGAAACACCATATATTTT. Its translation is CASSYDRHSGNTIYF. The V call is TRBV6-5, the J call TRBJ1-3; the D gene is possibly TRBD1 (6 bases). CDR1 is MNHEY, CDR2 SVGAGI, per germline. Trimming cost V 2 bases and J 0 bases, with 8 bases left between them. This CDR3 is built from 15 residues.

The chain recombines TRBV7-9 with TRBJ2-3, with 8 bases fitting TRBD2. The germline CDR1 and CDR2 sequences are SEHNR and FQNEAQ (reference sequence). V lost 4 bases, J lost 4 bases, and 10 bases stayed unmatched. The CDR3 runs to 16 residues. CDR3 protein: CASSSRTSPGSDTQYF. The CDR3 DNA is TGTGCCAGCAGCTCCCGGACTAGCCCAGGGTCAGATACGCAGTATTTT.